This TCR beta chain was sequenced for a study of cytotoxic CD8 clonotypes in ibrutinib-treated CLL. Study-wide background: Across the patients, 10 to 12 were relapsed/refractory, roughly 14 treatment-naive and around 18 IGHV unmutated.

The V and J ends lost 2 bases and 6 bases, in that order; junction bases with no gene match: 11. The CDR3 consists of 17 residues. Per germline, CDR1 KGHSH and CDR2 LQKENI. Profiling relied on immunoSEQ multiplex PCR, and the TCRdb table lists in-frame clones only, not all of them. Of over 120,000 clones in the sample, 79% were seen once. General study findings and limits: Having risen at ibrutinib response, clonality had fallen back toward baseline by progression. Baseline levels of clonality went above those of age-matched healthy donors and moved with circulating CD8+ T-cell counts. On treatment, the uncommon public clonotypes contracted or remained stable.

Comments on this clone: No antigen is known for it.

The chain recombines TRBV18 with TRBJ2-1, with TRBD2 matching 9 bases. This sample comprised PBMCs, obtained after 12 months of ibrutinib treatment. The TCR comes from a human donor with chronic lymphocytic leukemia. CDR3 protein: CASSPLAGGLRANEQFF. CDR3 nucleotide sequence: TGTGCCAGCTCACCATTGGCGGGAGGGCTCAGGGCCAATGAGCAGTTCTTC. Together with reference TRBV18 and TRBJ2-1, the CDR3 gives the full variable domain: NAGVMQNPRHLVRRRGQEARLRCSPMKGHSHVYWYRQLPEEGLKFMVYLQKENIIDESGMPKERFSAEFPKEGPSILRIQQVVRGDSAAYFCASSPLAGGLRANEQFFGPGTRLTVL.